This TCR beta chain originates from a study of blood T cell repertoires in COVID-19. The wider study: Nucleic acid was either cDNA or gDNA, and it came from T cells, B-cell-depleted T cells, or PBMCs.

Clones were read by immunoSEQ multiplex PCR, and TCRdb kept only the in-frame ones, dropping some. The table records 150,000 to 200,000 clones, about 81% of them present only once. This CDR3 is 16 amino acids long. CDR1 is MNHEY and CDR2 is SVGEGT in the germline V gene. Trimming removed 2 bases from V and 9 bases from J; junction bases left unmatched: 11. Sequencing was carried out using peripheral blood. The chain employs TRBV6-2 or TRBV6-3 and TRBJ2-1, with 9 bases matching TRBD2. The receptor was derived from a human donor in a cohort sampled during active COVID-19. CDR3 coding DNA: TGTGCCAGCAGTTACCGGTGGCGGGAGGGAGTCAGTGAGCAGTTCTTC. This sequence encodes CASSYRWREGVSEQFF.